The rows below give T cell receptor beta chains drawn from one sample of a study of T cell responses to AZD1222 COVID-19 vaccine. The protocol was immunoSEQ multiplex PCR, while the TCRdb copy is restricted to in-frame clones and leaves out a portion. The sample records about 55,000 clones, over 75% being singletons. Here the sequenced sample was peripheral blood, taken on day 0 of AZD1222 vaccination. The receptors originated from an adult in good health. The CDR3 runs from the conserved cysteine through the conserved F or W. Each record gives: CDR3 DNA, CDR3 protein, J gene, clone size, V gene, D gene. The D gene is left open where the match is weak. The size entry is marked missing in some rows and otherwise reads once, few, many or a size class.

DNA: TGCGCCAGCAGCTCGGGACTCCTCCTCATCAACGACAATGAGCAGTTCTTC
CDR3: CASSSGLLLINDNEQFF
J: TRBJ2-1
size: -
V: TRBV5-1
D: -

DNA: TGTGCCAGCAGTTACTCGAAGGCTTCACCCCTCCACTTT
CDR3: CASSYSKASPLHF
J: TRBJ1-6
size: -
V: TRBV6-5
D: -

DNA: TGTGCCAGCAGCGTACGGACATGGGACGAGCAGTACTTC
CDR3: CASSVRTWDEQYF
J: TRBJ2-7
size: -
V: TRBV7-9
D: -

DNA: TGTGCCAGCAGTTACAGGGGGCGCGGCTATGGCTACACCTTC
CDR3: CASSYRGRGYGYTF
J: TRBJ1-2
size: -
V: TRBV7-2
D: TRBD1

DNA: TGTGCCGAATCGGGGAGTGAGCAGTTCTTC
CDR3: CAESGSEQFF
J: TRBJ2-1
size: -
V: TRBV27
D: -

DNA: TGTGCCAGTAGTCCGTACTCTGGAAACACCATATATTTT
CDR3: CASSPYSGNTIYF
J: TRBJ1-3
size: -
V: TRBV19
D: -

DNA: TGTGCTAGTGGTTTGGGTATCGAAGCTAACTATGGCTACACCTTC
CDR3: CASGLGIEANYGYTF
J: TRBJ1-2
size: -
V: TRBV12-5
D: -

DNA: TGTGCCAGCAGCTCGGGACAGGCGTCCTACGAGCAGTACTTC
CDR3: CASSSGQASYEQYF
J: TRBJ2-7
size: -
V: TRBV7-9
D: TRBD1

DNA: TGTGCCAGCAGCTTAGGAACAGGGACGGGCAATCAGCCCCAGCATTTT
CDR3: CASSLGTGTGNQPQHF
J: TRBJ1-5
size: -
V: TRBV7-9
D: -

DNA: TGTGCCACCAGCAGAACCGGGACAGGGAGTTACAATGAGCAGTTCTTC
CDR3: CATSRTGTGSYNEQFF
J: TRBJ2-1
size: few
V: TRBV15
D: TRBD1

DNA: TGTGCCAGCAGCCGCGGTAGTTTCTCCTACAATGAGCAGTTCTTC
CDR3: CASSRGSFSYNEQFF
J: TRBJ2-1
size: -
V: TRBV6-2/TRBV6-3
D: -

DNA: TGTGCCAGCAGCCCCCTCGGGATCGGGGAAAAACTGTTTTTT
CDR3: CASSPLGIGEKLFF
J: TRBJ1-4
size: -
V: TRBV27
D: -

DNA: TGTGCCAGTAGGCCACATCAAGGGGTTAATGAAAAACTGTTTTTT
CDR3: CASRPHQGVNEKLFF
J: TRBJ1-4
size: once
V: TRBV19
D: -

DNA: TGTGCCAGCTCACCACCGGTGGGCGGGAGACTGCCCTACGAGCAGTACTTC
CDR3: CASSPPVGGRLPYEQYF
J: TRBJ2-7
size: -
V: TRBV18
D: TRBD2

DNA: TGTGCCAGCAGCCCGCCGCCGGGGCAATCCTATGGCTACACCTTC
CDR3: CASSPPPGQSYGYTF
J: TRBJ1-2
size: few
V: TRBV3-1/TRBV3-2
D: -

DNA: TGTGCCAGCAGCTTGGGACCATCCCTCTCTGCCTATAATTCACCCCTCCACTTT
CDR3: CASSLGPSLSAYNSPLHF
J: TRBJ1-6
size: -
V: TRBV5-6
D: -

DNA: TGTGCCAGCAGCCGGATGGGACAGGGGAACACTGAAGCTTTCTTT
CDR3: CASSRMGQGNTEAFF
J: TRBJ1-1
size: -
V: TRBV4-2
D: TRBD1

DNA: TGTGCCAGTAGTATGCAGCGGAGCTCCTACAATGAGCAGTTCTTC
CDR3: CASSMQRSSYNEQFF
J: TRBJ2-1
size: -
V: TRBV19
D: -